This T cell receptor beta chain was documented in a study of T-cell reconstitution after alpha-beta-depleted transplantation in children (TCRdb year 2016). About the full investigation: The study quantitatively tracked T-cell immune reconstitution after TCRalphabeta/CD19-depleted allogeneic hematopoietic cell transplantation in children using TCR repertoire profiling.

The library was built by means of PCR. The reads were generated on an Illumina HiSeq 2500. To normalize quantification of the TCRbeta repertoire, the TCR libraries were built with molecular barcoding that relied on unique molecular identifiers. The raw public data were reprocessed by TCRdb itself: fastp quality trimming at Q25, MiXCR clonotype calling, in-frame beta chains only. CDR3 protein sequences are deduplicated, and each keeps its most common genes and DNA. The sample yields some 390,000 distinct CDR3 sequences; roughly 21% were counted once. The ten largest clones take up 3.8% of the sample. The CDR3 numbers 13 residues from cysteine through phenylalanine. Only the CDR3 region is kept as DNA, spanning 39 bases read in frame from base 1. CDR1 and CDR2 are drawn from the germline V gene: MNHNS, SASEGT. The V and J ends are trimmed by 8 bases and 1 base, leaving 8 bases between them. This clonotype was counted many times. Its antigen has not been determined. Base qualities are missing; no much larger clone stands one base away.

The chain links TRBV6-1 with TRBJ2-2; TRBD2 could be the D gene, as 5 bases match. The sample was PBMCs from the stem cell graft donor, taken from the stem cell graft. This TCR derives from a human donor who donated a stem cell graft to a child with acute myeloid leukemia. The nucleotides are TGTGCCAGCCATCGGGGGAACACCGGGGAGCTGTTTTTT. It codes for CASHRGNTGELFF.